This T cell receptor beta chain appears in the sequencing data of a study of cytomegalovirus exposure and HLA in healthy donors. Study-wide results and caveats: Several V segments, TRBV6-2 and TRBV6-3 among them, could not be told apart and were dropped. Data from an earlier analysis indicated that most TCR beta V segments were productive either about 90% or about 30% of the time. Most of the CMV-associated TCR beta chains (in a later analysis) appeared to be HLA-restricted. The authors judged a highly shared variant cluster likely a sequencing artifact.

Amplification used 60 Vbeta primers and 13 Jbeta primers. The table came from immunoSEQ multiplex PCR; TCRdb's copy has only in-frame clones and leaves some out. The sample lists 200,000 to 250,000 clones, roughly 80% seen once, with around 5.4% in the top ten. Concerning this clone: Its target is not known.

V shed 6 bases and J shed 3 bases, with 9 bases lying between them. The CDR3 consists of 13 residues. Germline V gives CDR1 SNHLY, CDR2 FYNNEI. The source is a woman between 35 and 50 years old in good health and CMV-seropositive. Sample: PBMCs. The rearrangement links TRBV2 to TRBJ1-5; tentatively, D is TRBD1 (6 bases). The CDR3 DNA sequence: TGTGCCAGCAGCGACAGGTTCAATCAGCCCCAGCATTTT. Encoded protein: CASSDRFNQPQHF.